These 3 T cell receptor beta chains share one sample of origin, sequenced in a study of cytotoxic CD8 clonotypes in ibrutinib-treated CLL. Profiling relied on immunoSEQ multiplex PCR, and the TCRdb table lists in-frame clones only, not all of them. Of approximately 350,000 clones listed, 67% are singletons. The material sequenced was PBMCs, taken after 36 months of ibrutinib treatment. The receptors were sampled from a human donor with chronic lymphocytic leukemia.

The chain links TRBV15 to TRBJ1-1; TRBD1 matches at 8 bases. The CDR3 totals 15 residues. V dropped 1 base and J dropped 7; count of bases not matched to a gene: 8. Germline V CDR1 and CDR2: LNHNV, YYDKDF (reference sequence). The CDR3 region has the DNA TGTGCCACCAGCAGAGCTGGACAGGGCATAGATGAAGCTTTCTTT. Translation: CATSRAGQGIDEAFF.

The rearrangement joins TRBV18 to TRBJ2-7; D might be TRBD1 or TRBD2, each matching 6 bases. V lost 6 bases and J lost 7, with 16 bases in between. Germline CDR1 is KGHSH and CDR2 is LQKENI. This CDR3 is 13 amino acids long. CDR3 in DNA: TGTGCCAGCTCGCCGGGGGCGGGGCGGGAGCAGTACTTC. Amino acid sequence: CASSPGAGREQYF.

This clone was counted between two and nine times. This chain uses TRBV5-1 with TRBJ1-4; 10 bases are shared with TRBD1. Germline V lookup: CDR1 SGHRS, CDR2 YFSETQ. This CDR3 region has 15 residues. Trimming took 5 bases from V and 6 from J; bases not matched to a gene: 7. CDR3 protein: CASSRTGTGDEKLFF. The CDR3 region has the DNA TGCGCCAGCAGTCGTACCGGGACAGGGGATGAAAAACTGTTTTTT.